Each of the 22 T cell receptor beta chains below was sequenced from the same sample in a study of cytomegalovirus exposure and HLA in healthy donors. Primers included in the PCR were 60 Vbeta and 13 Jbeta primers. Produced via immunoSEQ multiplex PCR; TCRdb's table is partial and in-frame only. The data contain around 120,000 clones, over 70% of them singletons. Sequencing input: PBMCs. All receptors derive from a woman in her forties or fifties in good health and CMV-seropositive.

This clone occurred a few times. The chain links TRBV1 to TRBJ1-5; TRBD1, the D gene given by the table, was not confirmed from the DNA. TRBV1 is noted as a pseudogene. The CDR3 extends over 21 amino acids. The CDR3 coding sequence is TGCACCAGCAGCCAACTTCGGACCAGGGGGCTTCCCAATACTAGCAATCAGCCCCAGCATTTT. It codes for CTSSQLRTRGLPNTSNQPQHF.

This sequence joins TRBV28 and TRBJ1-3; D is undetermined. CDR1 is MDHEN and CDR2 is SYDVKM in the germline V gene. V gave up 5 bases and J gave up 4 bases, with 15 bases separating them. This CDR3 contains 15 residues. Written as DNA, the CDR3 is TGTGCCAGCAGTGTCGACGTCACGGGAGGAAACACCATATATTTT. Residues: CASSVDVTGGNTIYF.

The rearrangement joins TRBV7-2 to TRBJ2-5, with a weak D call TRBD1 (5 bases). The CDR3 length is 14 residues. Germline assignment: CDR1 SGHTA and CDR2 FQGNSA. V was shortened by 4 bases and J by 5 bases, with 14 bases between the two germline ends. The CDR3 sequence is CASSYKQGGETQYF. DNA for the CDR3: TGTGCCAGCAGCTACAAGCAGGGTGGGGAGACCCAGTACTTC.

This chain uses TRBV30 with TRBJ2-1; 9 nucleotides line up with TRBD2. Germline V gene data show CDR1 as GTSNPN and CDR2 as SVGIG (reference sequence). The CDR3 extends over 15 amino acids. V dropped 0 bases and J dropped 7; count of bases not matched to a gene: 7. The CDR3 DNA sequence: TGTGCCTGGAGTGTATCAAGCGGGGGGAAGAATGAGCAGTTCTTC. Translated, it gives CAWSVSSGGKNEQFF.

This chain connects TRBV6-1 to TRBJ2-2, with 11 bases identical to TRBD2. The CDR3 extends over 18 amino acids. The germline V gene has CDR1 MNHNS and CDR2 SASEGT. Germline trimming cut 3 bases from V and 0 bases from J; bases unmatched to any gene: 6. CDR3 protein: CASSEWLAGGPNTGELFF. The CDR3 nucleotides are TGTGCCAGCAGTGAGTGGCTAGCGGGGGGCCCGAACACCGGGGAGCTGTTTTTT.

This chain connects TRBV19 to TRBJ2-5; TRBD2 might be the D (5 bases). The J call is doubtful: the DNA matches TRBJ2-7 better. CDR1 and CDR2 from the germline V gene are LNHDA and SQIVND (reference sequence). There are 14 residues in the CDR3. In DNA form, the CDR3 reads TGTGCCAGTAGTATCGGTCCGGGAACCTACGAGCAGTACTTC. Translated: CASSIGPGTYEQYF.

This chain joins TRBV30 and TRBJ1-2; maybe TRBD1 (5 bases). Trimming took 4 bases from V and 2 from J, leaving 11 bases between them. CDR3 length equals 13 residues. The germline gives CDR1 GTSNPN, CDR2 SVGIG (reference sequence). CDR3 sequence: CAWKRGRNYGYTF. The DNA for the CDR3 is TGTGCCTGGAAAAGGGGTAGAAACTATGGCTACACCTTC. Full variable domain (rest looked up from reference TRBV30 and TRBJ1-2): SQTIHQWPATLVQPVGSPLSLECTVEGTSNPNLYWYRQAAGRGLQLLFYSVGIGQISSEVPQNLSASRPQDRQFILSSKKLLLSDSGFYLCAWKRGRNYGYTFGSGTRLTVV.

The table lists this clone with a few counts. Other DNA sequences of this sample code for an identical CDR3. The chain employs TRBV5-1 and TRBJ2-4; weak D call: TRBD2 (6 bases). This CDR3 is 14 amino acids long. Trimming stripped 0 bases from V and 7 bases from J, with 11 bases between. Germline values: CDR1 SGHRS, CDR2 YFSETQ. In nucleotides, the CDR3 is TGCGCCAGCAGCTTGGGGGGAGGTGTGAACATTCAGTACTTC. It is translated as CASSLGGGVNIQYF.

The chain carries TRBV4-2 and TRBJ1-1; 8 bases align to TRBD1. V gave up 4 bases and J gave up 4 bases; unmatched junction bases: 26. CDR1 and CDR2 from the germline V gene are LGHNA and YNFKEQ. The CDR3 sequence is 21 residues long. The CDR3 reads CASSLVSGTGPFGVSGTEAFF. For the CDR3, the DNA is TGTGCCAGCAGCCTTGTCTCGGGGACAGGCCCTTTCGGAGTATCAGGCACTGAAGCTTTCTTT.

The J gene is TRBJ2-2, the V gene TRBV9, with 9 positions matching TRBD2. Germline CDR1 reads SGDLS; CDR2 reads YYNGEE. The CDR3 is 16 amino acids. V was pared by 4 bases and J by 7 bases, with 11 bases of the junction left unmatched. CDR3 protein: CASSPPGTSRGGELFF. CDR3 DNA sequence: TGTGCCAGCAGCCCCCCTGGGACTAGCCGTGGCGGGGAGCTGTTTTTT.

The gene calls are TRBV27 and TRBJ1-6, with TRBD1 matching over 9 bases. The CDR3 length is 13 residues. Losses at the gene ends were 6 bases for V and 14 bases for J; bases not matched to a gene: 8. Germline CDR1 MNHEY, CDR2 SMNVEV (reference sequence). The CDR3 coding sequence is TGTGCCAGCAGGGGGAGGGACAGGGTCACCCTCCACTTT. Encoded protein: CASRGRDRVTLHF.

V and J are TRBV4-3 and TRBJ1-5; 9 nucleotides match TRBD1. The CDR3 loop spans 19 amino acids. J lost 4 bases, V lost 0 bases, and 13 bases had no gene match. Germline values: CDR1 LGHNA, CDR2 YSLEER. DNA of the CDR3: TGCGCCAGCAGCCAAGAGACGGCTGAGGACAGGGGTTGTAATCAGCCCCAGCATTTT. As protein: CASSQETAEDRGCNQPQHF.

V and J are TRBV2 and TRBJ2-3; 10 bases are shared with TRBD2. Germline trimming cut 1 base from V and 5 bases from J; bases unmatched to any gene: 6. The germline V gene encodes CDR1 SNHLY and CDR2 FYNNEI. The length of the CDR3 is 16 residues. CDR3 nucleotide sequence: TGTGCCAGCAGTGAAGGACTAGCGGGCATGGAAGATACGCAGTATTTT. Encoded protein: CASSEGLAGMEDTQYF.

This clone was seen a few times. The chain links TRBV7-2 to TRBJ2-1; D may be TRBD2 (6 bases). This CDR3 region has 15 residues. CDR1 SGHTA and CDR2 FQGNSA come from the germline V gene. Trimming pared 3 bases from V and 8 bases from J, leaving 17 bases between. The chain's CDR3 is CASSLGGGGLYEQFF. DNA of the CDR3: TGTGCCAGCAGCTTGGGGGGAGGAGGGTTATATGAGCAGTTCTTC. The full variable domain, in which reference TRBV7-2 and TRBJ2-1 provide the parts outside the CDR3, is GAGVSQSPSNKVTEKGKDVELRCDPISGHTALYWYRQSLGQGLEFLIYFQGNSAPDKSGLPSDRFSAERTGGSVSTLTIQRTQQEDSAVYLCASSLGGGGLYEQFFGPGTRLTVL.

The chain has TRBV28 and TRBJ2-5; unclear D gene. V lost 4 bases and J lost 7, with 25 bases in between. The germline gives CDR1 MDHEN, CDR2 SYDVKM. CDR3 size: 17 residues. The CDR3 nucleotides are TGTGCCAGCAGTTCACACTGGCTAGGCAACACTATACGGACCCAGTACTTC. Translation gives CASSSHWLGNTIRTQYF.

This chain links TRBV10-3 with TRBJ2-3; 9 positions agree with TRBD2. Per the germline V gene, CDR1 is ENHRY and CDR2 is SYGVKD. The CDR3 is 15 amino acids. With 2 bases clipped from V and 8 bases from J, the junction kept 8 bases outside the gene matches. CDR3 region: CAISEPSGTGVTQYF. Written as DNA, the CDR3 is TGTGCCATCAGTGAGCCTAGCGGGACTGGAGTTACGCAGTATTTT.

The chain joins TRBV4-2 to TRBJ2-5, with D perhaps matching TRBD1 (6 bases). Trimming stripped 4 bases from V and 5 bases from J, with 17 bases between. The germline gives CDR1 LGHNA, CDR2 YNFKEQ. The CDR3 runs 15 residues. The CDR3 DNA follows: TGTGCCAGCAGCCCCCTCGGTTCAGGGGTCGAGACCCAGTACTTC. It translates to CASSPLGSGVETQYF.

The CDR3 spells CASTLTGGISSGANVLTF. CDR3 nucleotide sequence: TGTGCCAGTACCCTAACAGGGGGCATTAGCTCTGGGGCCAACGTCCTGACTTTC. This chain joins TRBV19 and TRBJ2-6; TRBD1 matches 9 bases. The CDR3 loop spans 18 amino acids. Germline CDR1 LNHDA, CDR2 SQIVND (reference sequence). After removal of 7 bases from V and 0 bases from J, the junction contained 10 bases not matched to a gene.

The count of this clone is one. J is TRBJ1-1 and V is TRBV27, with D possibly matching TRBD1 (5 bases). Trimming took 9 bases from V and 0 from J, leaving 11 bases between them. The CDR3 runs 13 residues. Germline CDR1 reads MNHEY; CDR2 reads SMNVEV (reference sequence). In DNA form, the CDR3 reads TGTGCCAGTCAGACAGTCATGAACACTGAAGCTTTCTTT. The encoded protein is CASQTVMNTEAFF.

The CDR3 is CASSSLTGTGGEQYF. CDR3 sequence (DNA): TGTGCCAGCAGCTCATTAACCGGGACAGGGGGCGAGCAGTACTTC. The gene calls are TRBV7-2 and TRBJ2-7, with 11 bases that match TRBD1. In germline, CDR1 is SGHTA, CDR2 FQGNSA. Unmatched junction bases numbered 8, after V lost 4 bases and J lost 6 bases. The CDR3 runs 15 residues.

J is TRBJ1-4 and V is TRBV6-6; D is uncertain. The germline V gene encodes CDR1 MNHNY and CDR2 SVGAGI (reference sequence). The V end was cut by 10 bases, the J end by 11 bases, with 11 bases between. The CDR3 sequence is 10 residues long. CDR3 DNA sequence: TGTGCCACATTCAACGGGAAACTGTTTTTT. Its protein is CATFNGKLFF.

The chain uses TRBV15 and TRBJ2-3; TRBD1 matches at 8 bases. The length of the CDR3 is 17 residues. V trimming: 6 bases; J trimming: 2 bases; junction bases outside the gene matches: 13. Germline lookup yields CDR1 LNHNV and CDR2 YYDKDF (reference sequence). Written as DNA, the CDR3 is TGTGCCACCAGGGACAGGGAGACTAGGTTAGACACAGATACGCAGTATTTT. This translates into CATRDRETRLDTDTQYF.